The 18 T cell receptor beta chains presented below share a single source sample, sequenced in a study of T-cell memory formation after mild COVID-19. MiXCR, run by TCRdb on the 5' RACE reads, gives a single entry per CDR3 protein. The table records roughly 51,000 distinct CDR3 sequences, about 7.3% of them present only once. The sample comprised PBMCs or a T cell subset sorted from them (not recorded which). The receptors here all came from a man between 18 and 29 years old who had mild COVID-19 (a few samples of this study predate the infection). Cell type and time point are not known.

This chain uses TRBV6-2 or TRBV6-3 with TRBJ1-5; a possible D gene is TRBD1 (5 bases). CDR3 length: 12 amino acids. Germline lookup yields CDR1 MNHEY and CDR2 SVGEGT. Trimming removed 2 bases at V and 6 bases at J, with 5 bases between. CDR3 nucleotides: TGTGCCAGCAGTTACCAGGGTCAGCCCCAGCATTTT. It specifies CASSYQGQPQHF.

This clonotype was picked up a small number of times. This rearrangement joins TRBV5-1 to TRBJ1-2, with D maybe TRBD1 (6 bases). Germline V gene data show CDR1 as SGHRS and CDR2 as YFSETQ. The length of the CDR3 is 16 residues. Trimming stripped 4 bases from V and 8 bases from J, with 24 bases between. For the CDR3, the DNA is TGCGCCAGCAGCCGGGGGATACAGGGCACGGGAGAAGGCTACACCTTC. Its protein product is CASSRGIQGTGEGYTF.

This clonotype has ten or more counts. The chain links TRBV11-2 to TRBJ2-5, with 15 bases aligning to TRBD2. Germline CDR1 reads SGHAT; CDR2 reads FQNNGV. V was pared by 5 bases and J by 2 bases, with 6 bases of the junction left unmatched. The CDR3 loop spans 17 amino acids. CDR3 residues: CASSPGTSGGLQETQYF. The CDR3 region has the DNA TGTGCCAGCAGCCCTGGGACTAGCGGGGGGTTACAAGAGACCCAGTACTTC.

The chain recombines TRBV28 with TRBJ2-1, with D perhaps matching TRBD1 (6 bases). Trimming took off 3 bases at V and 8 bases at J, with 8 bases between the two ends. CDR1 MDHEN and CDR2 SYDVKM come from the germline V gene. This CDR3 comprises 12 residues. CDR3 bases: TGTGCCAGCAGTTTTCAGGGGTATGAGCAGTTCTTC. This encodes CASSFQGYEQFF. The full variable domain, rest sourced from reference TRBV28 and TRBJ2-1, is DVKVTQSSRYLVKRTGEKVFLECVQDMDHENMFWYRQDPGLGLRLIYFSYDVKMKEKGDIPEGYSVSREKKERFSLILESASTNQTSMYLCASSFQGYEQFFGPGTRLTVL.

This clonotype was counted a few times. The genes are TRBV4-3 and TRBJ2-7; TRBD1 might be the D (6 bases). CDR1 is LGHNA, CDR2 YSLEER, per germline. The V end was cut by 5 bases, the J end by 3 bases, with 11 bases between. The CDR3 is 13 residues long. CDR3 amino acids: CASSSRGGYEQYF. CDR3 bases: TGCGCCAGCAGCAGCAGAGGGGGCTACGAGCAGTACTTC.

The table lists this clonotype with many counts. V and J are TRBV4-3 and TRBJ2-3; tentatively, D is TRBD2 (6 bases). Germline values: CDR1 LGHNA, CDR2 YSLEER. Trimming removed 1 base from V and 1 base from J, with 12 bases in between. This CDR3 has 16 residues. The DNA of the CDR3 is TGCGCCAGCAGCCAAGTCTCTGGGGAGGGCACAGATACGCAGTATTTT. Translating it yields CASSQVSGEGTDTQYF.

V gene TRBV19 combines with J gene TRBJ1-5, with a possible D match to TRBD1 (6 bases). The CDR3 is 13 residues long. Trimming stripped 4 bases from V and 7 bases from J, with 11 bases between. Looked up from germline, CDR1 is LNHDA and CDR2 is SQIVND (reference sequence). The CDR3 DNA is TGTGCCAGTAGTAAGGGACATGAGCAGCCCCAGCATTTT. Translated, it gives CASSKGHEQPQHF.

J is TRBJ2-7 and V is TRBV5-6, with D possibly being TRBD1 (6 bases). This CDR3 is 15 amino acids long. The germline V and J ends were trimmed by 1 base and 2 bases, with 13 bases remaining between them. Germline CDR1 and CDR2: SGHDT and YYEEEE. The CDR3 reads CASSLPGRQAYEQYF. CDR3 in DNA: TGTGCCAGCAGCTTGCCCGGTCGACAGGCCTACGAGCAGTACTTC.

The chain employs TRBV19 and TRBJ2-7, with D perhaps TRBD2 (7 bases). CDR3 length: 14 residues. The V end was cut by 4 bases, the J end by 3 bases, with 13 bases between. CDR1 and CDR2 (germline): LNHDA, SQIVND (reference sequence). The CDR3 reads CASSKGGAFYEQYF. CDR3 coding DNA: TGTGCCAGTAGTAAGGGGGGGGCGTTCTACGAGCAGTACTTC.

This rearrangement joins TRBV11-2 to TRBJ2-3; 8 bases line up with TRBD2. The trim removed 2 bases at V and 0 bases at J, leaving 4 bases unmatched. CDR3 size: 16 residues. Germline CDR1 is SGHAT and CDR2 is FQNNGV. CDR3 sequence reads: CASSLFRGGSTDTQYF. CDR3 DNA sequence: TGTGCCAGCAGCTTATTTCGGGGGGGAAGCACAGATACGCAGTATTTT.

This clonotype was detected many times. CDR3 bases: TGTGCCACCAGCAGGGGTCCCGGGGGTAACACCGGGGAGCTGTTTTTT. Translated: CATSRGPGGNTGELFF. J is TRBJ2-2 and V is TRBV15; D possibly corresponds to TRBD2 (6 bases). The V gene's germline CDR1 is LNHNV and CDR2 YYDKDF (reference sequence). The CDR3 spans 16 residues. The V end lost 3 bases, the J end lost 2 bases, and 13 bases lay between the germline ends.

The J gene is TRBJ1-1, the V gene TRBV7-9; unclear D gene. The CDR3 covers 13 residues. V was shortened by 5 bases and J by 0 bases, with 7 bases between the two germline ends. CDR1 is SEHNR, CDR2 FQNEAQ, per germline (reference sequence). The CDR3 reads CASSAQVNTEAFF. The CDR3 bases are TGTGCCAGCAGCGCCCAGGTGAACACTGAAGCTTTCTTT.

In its sample, this clonotype was seen many times. This chain connects TRBV6-5 to TRBJ2-1; D ambiguous. Germline V gives CDR1 MNHEY, CDR2 SVGAGI. CDR3 length: 15 amino acids. V lost 2 bases, J lost 2 bases, and 10 bases lay in between. CDR3 in DNA: TGTGCCAGCAGTTACGCGGTGCCAACCTACAATGAGCAGTTCTTC. Residues: CASSYAVPTYNEQFF.

The V gene is TRBV2, the J gene TRBJ1-1; D unclear. Germline loops: CDR1 SNHLY, CDR2 FYNNEI. CDR3 length: 11 residues. The V and J ends lost 10 bases and 5 bases respectively, with 11 bases between them. CDR3 residues: CATERETEAFF. Here the CDR3 DNA reads TGTGCCACCGAGCGGGAAACTGAAGCTTTCTTT. Full variable domain (outside the CDR3, taken from reference TRBV2 and TRBJ1-1): EPEVTQTPSHQVTQMGQEVILRCVPISNHLYFYWYRQILGQKVEFLVSFYNNEISEKSEIFDDQFSVERPDGSNFTLKIRSTKLEDSAMYFCATERETEAFFGQGTRLTVV.

This clonotype occurred a few times. The chain carries TRBV12-3 or TRBV12-4 and TRBJ1-1; the D gene is possibly TRBD1 (5 bases). V shed 6 bases and J shed 2 bases, with 13 bases lying between them. The CDR3 is 14 amino acids. CDR3 in DNA: TGTGCCAGCAGCCGGGGGGGATTCAACACTGAAGCTTTCTTT. The encoded protein is CASSRGGFNTEAFF.

This clonotype was detected only a few times. CDR3 in DNA: TGTGCCAGCAGCCCGGGACAGGGCAATGAAAAACTGTTTTTT. Encoded protein: CASSPGQGNEKLFF. The chain uses TRBV7-9 and TRBJ1-4; TRBD1 matches 9 bases. CDR1 is SEHNR and CDR2 is FQNEAQ in the germline V gene (reference sequence). This CDR3 is 14 amino acids long. V trimming: 5 bases; J trimming: 5 bases; junction bases outside the gene matches: 3.

This clonotype was seen ten or more times. The chain uses TRBV5-1 and TRBJ1-4; 7 bases are a match to TRBD1. The CDR3 runs 16 residues. Germline trimming cut 4 bases from V and 5 bases from J; bases unmatched to any gene: 11. Germline V CDR1 and CDR2: SGHRS, YFSETQ. CDR3 protein: CASSLQEGGANEKLFF. The DNA of the CDR3 is TGCGCCAGCAGCCTTCAAGAAGGGGGCGCAAATGAAAAACTGTTTTTT.

This clonotype was counted only a few times. This chain links TRBV5-1 with TRBJ1-1, with 8 bases that match TRBD1. Losses at the gene ends were 2 bases for V and 5 bases for J; bases not matched to a gene: 5. The CDR3 has 14 amino acids. Germline CDR1 SGHRS, CDR2 YFSETQ. CDR3 coding DNA: TGCGCCAGCAGCTTTCAGGGGGCGAGAACTGAAGCTTTCTTT. It yields the protein CASSFQGARTEAFF.